The clone carrying this T cell receptor beta chain has a handful of counts. Its antigen is unknown. Using a J-beta primer mix together with a sample-barcoded 5' primer, a second PCR was run for roughly 6 to 11 cycles. Paired-end reads containing CDR3 totaled no fewer than 3 million for each sample. TCRdb itself ran the 5' RACE reads through MiXCR, one entry per CDR3 protein. The data hold about 830,000 distinct CDR3 sequences, with around 62% observed a single time. These data originate in a study of blood T cells in healthy people across ages. The study's findings and limits: Age brought a roughly linear fall in TCR beta diversity measured per million T cells.

This CDR3 contains 15 residues. In germline, CDR1 is SGHRS, CDR2 YFSETQ. Germline trimming cut 5 bases from V and 4 bases from J; bases unmatched to any gene: 4. The sample was blood. The chain carries TRBV5-1 and TRBJ2-3; 13 positions agree with TRBD2. This TCR was recovered from a man aged 30-40 years in good health. The CDR3 reads CASRPGLAGSDTQYF. The DNA of the CDR3 is TGCGCCAGCAGGCCGGGACTAGCGGGATCAGATACGCAGTATTTT. Full variable domain (outside the CDR3, taken from reference TRBV5-1 and TRBJ2-3): KAGVTQTPRYLIKTRGQQVTLSCSPISGHRSVSWYQQTPGQGLQFLFEYFSETQRNKGNFPGRFSGRQFSNSRSEMNVSTLELGDSALYLCASRPGLAGSDTQYFGPGTRLTVL.